These T cell receptor beta chains were read from a single sample in a study of control samples from healthy donors and cancer patients. Clones were read by immunoSEQ multiplex PCR, and TCRdb kept only the in-frame ones, dropping some. This table has about 150,000 clones, roughly 93% appearing once. Sequencing was performed on blood. The receptors come from a man aged 50 to 59 in good health. CDR3s include the opening cysteine and the closing phenylalanine or tryptophan. The D gene is left open where the match is weak. Clone size is stated in some rows and not others, as once, few, many or a class when expanded.

d_gene	len	j_gene	v_gene	abundance	CDR3aa	CDR3nt
NA	14	TRBJ2-7	TRBV29-1	once	CSVSGTGDPYEQYF	TGCAGCGTTTCCGGGACGGGGGACCCCTACGAGCAGTACTTC
TRBD1	14	TRBJ2-2	TRBV4-1	NA	CASSPGQGSGELFF	TGCGCCAGCAGCCCTGGACAGGGGAGCGGGGAGCTGTTTTTT
TRBD1	15	TRBJ1-4	TRBV30	NA	CAWSVKGQGNEKLFF	TGTGCCTGGAGTGTGAAAGGACAGGGGAATGAAAAACTGTTTTTT
NA	12	TRBJ1-1	TRBV5-1	NA	CASSLRGGEAFF	TGCGCCAGCAGCCTCAGGGGAGGGGAAGCTTTCTTT
NA	15	TRBJ2-2	TRBV5-1	NA	CASSGQGFGTGELFF	TGCGCCAGCAGCGGGCAGGGGTTTGGGACCGGGGAGCTGTTTTTT
NA	14	TRBJ2-2	TRBV5-1	NA	CASSQTGSTGELFF	TGCGCCAGCAGCCAAACAGGGTCCACCGGGGAGCTGTTTTTT
NA	13	TRBJ2-1	TRBV7-2	once	CASSLTRRNEQFF	TGTGCCAGCAGCTTAACTAGGCGGAATGAGCAGTTCTTC
TRBD1	17	TRBJ1-1	TRBV23-1	NA	CASSPKRGQGVNTEAFF	TGCGCCAGCAGTCCAAAAAGGGGACAGGGGGTGAACACTGAAGCTTTCTTT
NA	13	TRBJ1-1	TRBV30	NA	CAWIFHQWAEAFF	TGTGCCTGGATTTTTCACCAGTGGGCTGAAGCTTTCTTT
NA	13	TRBJ2-5	TRBV5-1	once	CASSLGGGETQYF	TGCGCCAGCAGCTTGGGGGGAGGAGAGACCCAGTACTTC
NA	11	TRBJ2-7	TRBV29-1	NA	CSVETANEQYF	TGCAGCGTTGAAACGGCCAACGAGCAGTACTTC
TRBD2	18	TRBJ2-7	TRBV5-1	NA	CASSLEASGRAGTYEQYF	TGCGCCAGCAGCTTGGAGGCTAGCGGGAGGGCCGGAACCTACGAGCAGTACTTC
NA	13	TRBJ1-1	TRBV10-2	once	CASSEYRHTEAFF	TGCGCCAGCAGTGAGTATCGTCACACTGAAGCTTTCTTT
NA	12	TRBJ1-1	TRBV29-1	NA	CSVPGQGTEAFF	TGCAGCGTCCCAGGGCAGGGAACTGAAGCTTTCTTT
TRBD1	16	TRBJ1-5	TRBV19	NA	CASSIPTTGGNQPQHF	TGTGCCAGTAGTATACCAACGACAGGGGGGAACCAGCCCCAGCATTTT
NA	16	TRBJ2-2	TRBV13	NA	CASSSGSRSNTGELFF	TGTGCCAGCAGCTCCGGCAGCCGTTCGAACACCGGGGAGCTGTTTTTT
TRBD1	14	TRBJ2-7	TRBV7-9	NA	CASSPRQGGYEQYF	TGTGCCAGCAGCCCTCGACAGGGGGGATACGAGCAGTACTTC
NA	13	TRBJ2-7	TRBV11-2	NA	CASSPDGPYEQYF	TGTGCCAGCAGCCCGGACGGTCCCTACGAGCAGTACTTC